This T cell receptor (beta chain) was captured by sequencing in a study of blood T cell repertoires in COVID-19. Study overall: The origin of the acute and convalescent COVID-19 samples was the United States, Italy and Spain.

In its sample, this clone was seen once. Participants were aged about 18 to 89 years, lived in 24 US areas, and enrolled virtually. Resolution of symptoms, clearance, or two negative PCRs was present in recovered Cohort 3 donors. Per the original data handling: It was from reference gene primer amplification that nucleated cell counts were estimated. Sequenced by immunoSEQ multiplex PCR; TCRdb stores in-frame clones only, minus some. The DNA was the basis for D and trimming; V, J and clone size are from that table. The sample lists approximately 350,000 clones; 80% to 90% were seen once. The CDR3 sequence is 16 residues long. The V gene end was trimmed by 3 bases and the J gene end by 0 bases; junction bases not matched to a gene: 4. Germline V CDR1 and CDR2: PRHDT, FYEKMQ (reference sequence).

This chain connects TRBV13 to TRBJ1-3, with 8 nucleotides matching TRBD1. The specimen was PBMCs or T cells enriched from blood (not recorded which). The receptor was isolated from a man between 18 and 35 years old who had recovered from COVID-19. In nucleotides, the CDR3 is TGTGCCAGCAGCTTTAGGACAGGGAACTCTGGAAACACCATATATTTT. This encodes CASSFRTGNSGNTIYF. Combining the CDR3 with reference TRBV13 and TRBJ1-3 gives the whole variable domain AAGVIQSPRHLIKEKRETATLKCYPIPRHDTVYWYQQGPGQDPQFLISFYEKMQSDKGSIPDRFSAQQFSDYHSELNMSSLELGDSALYFCASSFRTGNSGNTIYFGEGSWLTVV.